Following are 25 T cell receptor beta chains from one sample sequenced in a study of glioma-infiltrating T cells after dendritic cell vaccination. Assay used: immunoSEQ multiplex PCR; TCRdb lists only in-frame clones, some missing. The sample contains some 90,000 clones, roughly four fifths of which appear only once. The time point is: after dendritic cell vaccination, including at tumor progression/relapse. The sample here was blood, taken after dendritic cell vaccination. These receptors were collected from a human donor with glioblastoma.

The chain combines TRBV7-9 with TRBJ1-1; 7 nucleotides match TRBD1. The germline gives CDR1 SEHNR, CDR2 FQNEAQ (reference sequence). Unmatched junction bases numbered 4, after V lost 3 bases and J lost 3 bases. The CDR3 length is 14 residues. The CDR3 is CASSLRQGDTEAFF. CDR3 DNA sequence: TGTGCCAGCAGCTTGAGACAGGGAGACACTGAAGCTTTCTTT.

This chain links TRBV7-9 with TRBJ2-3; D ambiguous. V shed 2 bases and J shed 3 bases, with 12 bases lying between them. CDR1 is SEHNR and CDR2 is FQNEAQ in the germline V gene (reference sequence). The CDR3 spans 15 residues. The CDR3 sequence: CASSLLSQKTDTQYF. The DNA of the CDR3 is TGTGCCAGCAGCTTATTGTCCCAGAAGACAGATACGCAGTATTTT.

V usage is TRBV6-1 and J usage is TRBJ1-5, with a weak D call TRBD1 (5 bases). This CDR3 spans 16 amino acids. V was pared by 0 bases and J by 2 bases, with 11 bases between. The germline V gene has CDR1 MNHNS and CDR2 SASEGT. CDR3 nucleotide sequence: TGTGCCAGCAGTGAAGCGTCAGGGTGGGGCAATCAGCCCCAGCATTTT. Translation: CASSEASGWGNQPQHF.

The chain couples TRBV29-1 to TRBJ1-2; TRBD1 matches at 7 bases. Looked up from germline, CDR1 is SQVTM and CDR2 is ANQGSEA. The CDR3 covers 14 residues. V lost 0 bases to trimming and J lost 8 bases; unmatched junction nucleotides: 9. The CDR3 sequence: CSVEDRGRGYGYTF. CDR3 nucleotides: TGCAGCGTTGAAGATAGGGGCAGGGGGTACGGCTACACCTTC.

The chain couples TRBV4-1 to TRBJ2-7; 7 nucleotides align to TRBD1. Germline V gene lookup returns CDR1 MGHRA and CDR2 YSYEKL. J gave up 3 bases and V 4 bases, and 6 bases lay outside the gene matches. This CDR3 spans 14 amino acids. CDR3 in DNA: TGCGCCAGCAGCCCTCTCCGGGACAGCTACGAGCAGTACGTC. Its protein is CASSPLRDSYEQYV.

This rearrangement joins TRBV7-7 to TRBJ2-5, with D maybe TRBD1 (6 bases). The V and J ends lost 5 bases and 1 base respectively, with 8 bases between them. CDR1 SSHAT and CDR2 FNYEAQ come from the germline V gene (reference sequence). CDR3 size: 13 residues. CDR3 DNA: TGTGCCAGCAGCACGGACAGCCAAGAGACCCAGTACTTC. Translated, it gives CASSTDSQETQYF.

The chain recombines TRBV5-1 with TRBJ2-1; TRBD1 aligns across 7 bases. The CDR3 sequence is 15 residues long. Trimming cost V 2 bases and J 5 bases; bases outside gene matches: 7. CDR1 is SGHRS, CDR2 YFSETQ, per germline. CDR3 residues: CASSLTGQENNEQFF. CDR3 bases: TGCGCCAGCAGCTTAACCGGACAGGAAAACAATGAGCAGTTCTTC.

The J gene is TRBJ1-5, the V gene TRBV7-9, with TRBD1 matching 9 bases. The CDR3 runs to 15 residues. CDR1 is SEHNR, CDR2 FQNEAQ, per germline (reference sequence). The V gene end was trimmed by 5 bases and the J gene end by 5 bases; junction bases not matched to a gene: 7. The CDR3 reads CASSPKGDRDQPQHF. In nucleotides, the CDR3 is TGTGCCAGCAGCCCGAAAGGGGACAGGGATCAGCCCCAGCATTTT.

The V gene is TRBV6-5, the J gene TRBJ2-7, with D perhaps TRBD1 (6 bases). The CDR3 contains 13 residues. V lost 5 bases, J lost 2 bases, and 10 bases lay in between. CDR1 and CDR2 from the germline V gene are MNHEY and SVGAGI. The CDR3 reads CASSPTGTYEQYV. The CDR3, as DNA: TGTGCCAGCAGTCCAACAGGGACCTACGAGCAGTACGTC.

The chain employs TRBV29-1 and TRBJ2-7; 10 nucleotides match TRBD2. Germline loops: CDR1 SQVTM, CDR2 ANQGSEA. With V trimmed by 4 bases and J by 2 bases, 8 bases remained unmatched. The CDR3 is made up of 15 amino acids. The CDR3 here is CSVVSRLAGAYEQYF. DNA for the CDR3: TGCAGCGTTGTATCTCGACTAGCGGGTGCCTACGAGCAGTACTTC.

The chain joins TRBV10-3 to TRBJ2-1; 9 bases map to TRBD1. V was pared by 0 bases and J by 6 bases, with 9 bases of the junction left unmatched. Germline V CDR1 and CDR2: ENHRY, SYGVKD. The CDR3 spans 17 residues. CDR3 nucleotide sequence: TGTGCCATCAGTGAGTCGATCGGGACAGGGTCTCTCAATGAGCAGTTCTTC. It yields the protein CAISESIGTGSLNEQFF.

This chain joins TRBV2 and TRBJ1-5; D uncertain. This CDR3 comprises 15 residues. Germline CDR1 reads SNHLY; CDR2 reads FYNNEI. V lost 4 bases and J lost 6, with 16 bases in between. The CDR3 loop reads CASSVVRSEVQPQHF. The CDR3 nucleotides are TGTGCCAGCAGTGTGGTTCGGAGCGAGGTTCAGCCCCAGCATTTT.

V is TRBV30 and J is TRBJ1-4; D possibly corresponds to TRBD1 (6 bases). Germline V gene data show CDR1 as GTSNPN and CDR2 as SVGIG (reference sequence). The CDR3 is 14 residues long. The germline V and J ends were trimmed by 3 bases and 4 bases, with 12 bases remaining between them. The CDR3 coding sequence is TGTGCCTGGAGCCCGGACAGATTTAATGAAAAACTGTTTTTT. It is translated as CAWSPDRFNEKLFF.

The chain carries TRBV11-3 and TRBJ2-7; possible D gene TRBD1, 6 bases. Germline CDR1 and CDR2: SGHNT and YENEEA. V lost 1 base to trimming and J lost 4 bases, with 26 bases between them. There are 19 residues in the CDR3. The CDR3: CASSLGRTDTAYKPYEQYV. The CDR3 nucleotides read TGTGCCAGCAGCTTAGGACGGACAGACACCGCGTATAAACCTTACGAGCAGTACGTC.

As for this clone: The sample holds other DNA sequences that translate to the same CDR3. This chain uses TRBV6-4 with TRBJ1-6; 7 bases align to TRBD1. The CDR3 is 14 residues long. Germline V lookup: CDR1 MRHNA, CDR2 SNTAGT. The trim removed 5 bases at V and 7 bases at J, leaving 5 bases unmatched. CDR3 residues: CASSLQGYNSPLHF. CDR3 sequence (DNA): TGTGCCAGCAGTTTACAGGGGTACAATTCACCCCTCCACTTT.

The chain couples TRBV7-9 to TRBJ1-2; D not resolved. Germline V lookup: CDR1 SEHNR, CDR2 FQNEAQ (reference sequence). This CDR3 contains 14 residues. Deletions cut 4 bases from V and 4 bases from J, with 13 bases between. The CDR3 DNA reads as TGTGCCAGCAGCTCGGGAGTTGGGGTCTATGGCTACACCTTC. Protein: CASSSGVGVYGYTF.

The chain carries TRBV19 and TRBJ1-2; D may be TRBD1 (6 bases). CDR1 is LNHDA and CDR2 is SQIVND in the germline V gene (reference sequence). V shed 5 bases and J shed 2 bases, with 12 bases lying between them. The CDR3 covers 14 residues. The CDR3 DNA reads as TGTGCCAGTAGTGTTACAGGGTCGAACTATGGCTACACCTTC. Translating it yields CASSVTGSNYGYTF.

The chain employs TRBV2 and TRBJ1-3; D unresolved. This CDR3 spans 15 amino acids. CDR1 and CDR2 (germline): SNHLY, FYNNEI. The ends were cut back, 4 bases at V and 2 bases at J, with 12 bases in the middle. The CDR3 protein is CASSVEGIAGNTIYF. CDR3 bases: TGTGCCAGCAGTGTTGAGGGCATTGCTGGAAACACCATATATTTT.

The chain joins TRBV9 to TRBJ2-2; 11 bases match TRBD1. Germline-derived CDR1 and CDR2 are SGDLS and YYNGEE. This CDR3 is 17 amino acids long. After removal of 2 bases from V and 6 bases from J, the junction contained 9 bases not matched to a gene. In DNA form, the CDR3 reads TGTGCCAGCAGCGTCGGACAGGGGGCGAGAGAAGCCGGGGAGCTGTTTTTT. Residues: CASSVGQGAREAGELFF.

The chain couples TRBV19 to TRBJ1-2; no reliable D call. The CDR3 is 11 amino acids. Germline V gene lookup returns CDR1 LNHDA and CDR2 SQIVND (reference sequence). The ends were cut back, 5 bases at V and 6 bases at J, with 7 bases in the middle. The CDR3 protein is CASSFSHGYTF. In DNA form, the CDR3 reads TGTGCCAGTAGTTTTTCTCATGGCTACACCTTC.

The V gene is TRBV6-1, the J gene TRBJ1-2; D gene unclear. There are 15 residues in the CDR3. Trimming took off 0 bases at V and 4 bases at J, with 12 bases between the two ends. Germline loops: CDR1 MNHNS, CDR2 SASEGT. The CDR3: CASSEARSATYGYTF. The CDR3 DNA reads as TGTGCCAGCAGTGAAGCGCGCAGCGCCACCTATGGCTACACCTTC.

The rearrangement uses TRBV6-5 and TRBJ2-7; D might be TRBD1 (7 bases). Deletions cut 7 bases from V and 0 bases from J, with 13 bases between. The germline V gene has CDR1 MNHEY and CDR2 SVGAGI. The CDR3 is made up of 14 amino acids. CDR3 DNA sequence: TGTGCCAGCACGGCGGGGACAGCCTCCTACGAGCAGTACTTC. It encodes CASTAGTASYEQYF.

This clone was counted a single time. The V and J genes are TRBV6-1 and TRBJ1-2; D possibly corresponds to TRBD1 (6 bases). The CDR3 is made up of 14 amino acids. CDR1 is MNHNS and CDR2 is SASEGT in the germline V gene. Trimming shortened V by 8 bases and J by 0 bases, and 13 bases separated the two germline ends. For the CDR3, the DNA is TGTGCCAGCGGGGGGGCAAAGTCTAACTATGGCTACACCTTC. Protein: CASGGAKSNYGYTF.

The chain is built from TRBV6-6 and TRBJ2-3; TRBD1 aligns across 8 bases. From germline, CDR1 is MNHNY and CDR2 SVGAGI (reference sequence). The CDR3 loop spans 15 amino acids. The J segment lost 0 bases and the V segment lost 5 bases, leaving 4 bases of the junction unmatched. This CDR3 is CASSQGQESTDTQYF. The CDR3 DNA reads TGTGCCAGCAGTCAGGGACAGGAGAGCACAGATACGCAGTATTTT.

In DNA, the CDR3 is TGCGCCAGCAGCCATCTGACAGGGGGCAATCAGCCCCAGCATTTT. Translating it yields CASSHLTGGNQPQHF. The chain is built from TRBV4-1 and TRBJ1-5, with 8 bases that match TRBD1. Germline CDR1 MGHRA, CDR2 YSYEKL. The length of the CDR3 is 15 residues. The trim removed 3 bases at V and 2 bases at J, leaving 3 bases unmatched.